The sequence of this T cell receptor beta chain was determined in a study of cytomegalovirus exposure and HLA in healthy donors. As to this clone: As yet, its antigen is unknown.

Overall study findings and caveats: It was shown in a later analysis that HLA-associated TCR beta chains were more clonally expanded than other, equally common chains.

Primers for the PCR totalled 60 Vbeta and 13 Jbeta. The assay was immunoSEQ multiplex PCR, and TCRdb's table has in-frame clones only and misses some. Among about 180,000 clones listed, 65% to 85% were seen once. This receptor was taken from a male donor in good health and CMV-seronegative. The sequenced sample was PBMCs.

The CDR3 DNA is TGTGCCAGCAGTTCCCACCGACAGGGATATAATTCACCCCTCCACTTT. Its protein product is CASSSHRQGYNSPLHF. This chain links TRBV28 with TRBJ1-6, with 7 bases lining up with TRBD1. The CDR3 is 16 residues long. V trimming: 4 bases; J trimming: 4 bases; junction bases outside the gene matches: 7. Germline CDR1 is MDHEN and CDR2 is SYDVKM.